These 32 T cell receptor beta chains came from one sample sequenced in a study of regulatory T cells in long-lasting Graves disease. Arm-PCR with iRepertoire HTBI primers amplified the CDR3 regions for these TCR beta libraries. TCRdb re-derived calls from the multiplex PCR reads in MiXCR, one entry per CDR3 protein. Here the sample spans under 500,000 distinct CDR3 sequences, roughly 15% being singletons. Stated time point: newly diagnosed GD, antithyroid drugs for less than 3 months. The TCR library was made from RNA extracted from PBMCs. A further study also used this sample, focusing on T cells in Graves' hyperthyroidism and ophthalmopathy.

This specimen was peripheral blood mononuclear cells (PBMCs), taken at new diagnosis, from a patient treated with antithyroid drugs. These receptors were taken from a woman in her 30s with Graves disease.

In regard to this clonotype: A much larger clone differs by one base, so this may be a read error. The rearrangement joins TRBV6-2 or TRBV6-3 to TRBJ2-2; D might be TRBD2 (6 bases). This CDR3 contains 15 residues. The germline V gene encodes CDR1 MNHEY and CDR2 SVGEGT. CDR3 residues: CATYPGRTNTGGLFF. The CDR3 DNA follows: TGTGCCACCTACCCAGGCAGGACGAACACCGGGGGGCTGTTTTTT.

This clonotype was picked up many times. CDR3 sequence: CASSRLGYEQYF. The CDR3 DNA reads TGTGCCAGCAGCCGGCTGGGGTACGAGCAGTACTTC. This chain uses TRBV27 with TRBJ2-7, with D hard to call. This CDR3 is built from 12 residues. The germline V gene encodes CDR1 MNHEY and CDR2 SMNVEV (reference sequence). V was pared by 6 bases and J by 4 bases, with 10 bases between.

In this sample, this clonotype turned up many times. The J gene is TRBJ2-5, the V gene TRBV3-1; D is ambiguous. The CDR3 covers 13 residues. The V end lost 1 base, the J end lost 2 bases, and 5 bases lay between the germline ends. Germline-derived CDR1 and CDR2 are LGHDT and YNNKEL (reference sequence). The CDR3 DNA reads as TGTGCCAGCAGCCAAGCGGGTCAAGAGACCCAGTACTTC. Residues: CASSQAGQETQYF.

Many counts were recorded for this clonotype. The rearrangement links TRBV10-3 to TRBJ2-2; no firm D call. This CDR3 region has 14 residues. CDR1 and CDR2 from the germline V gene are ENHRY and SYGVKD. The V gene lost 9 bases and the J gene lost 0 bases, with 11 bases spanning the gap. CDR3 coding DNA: TGTGCCATTGCGCTTAGCCCGAACACCGGGGAGCTGTTTTTT. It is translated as CAIALSPNTGELFF.

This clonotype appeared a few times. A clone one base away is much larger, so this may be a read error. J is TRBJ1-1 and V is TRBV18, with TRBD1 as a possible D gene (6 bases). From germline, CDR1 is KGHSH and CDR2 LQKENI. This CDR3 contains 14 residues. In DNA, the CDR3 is TGTGCCGGCTCACGGGAGACAGGATCCACTGAAGCTTTCTTT. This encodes CAGSRETGSTEAFF.

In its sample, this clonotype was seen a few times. CDR3 in amino acids: CASSGIRDSVLGNTIYF. CDR3 coding DNA: TGCGCCAGCAGTGGGATCCGGGACAGCGTTCTCGGAAACACCATATATTTT. The V gene is TRBV10-2, the J gene TRBJ1-3; 7 nucleotides line up with TRBD1. This CDR3 is built from 17 residues. V trimming: 4 bases; J trimming: 4 bases; junction bases outside the gene matches: 13. In germline, CDR1 is WSHSY, CDR2 SAAADI.

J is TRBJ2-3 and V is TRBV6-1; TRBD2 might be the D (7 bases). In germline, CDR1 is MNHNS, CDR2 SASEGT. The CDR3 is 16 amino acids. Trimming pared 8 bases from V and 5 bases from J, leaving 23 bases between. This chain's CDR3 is CASLLPGGGKKDTQYF. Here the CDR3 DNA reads TGTGCCAGCCTCCTTCCGGGGGGCGGCAAAAAAGATACGCAGTATTTT.

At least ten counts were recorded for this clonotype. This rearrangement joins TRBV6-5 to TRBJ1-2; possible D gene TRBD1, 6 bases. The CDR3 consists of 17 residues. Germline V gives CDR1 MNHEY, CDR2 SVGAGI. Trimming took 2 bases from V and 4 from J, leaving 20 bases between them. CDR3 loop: CASSYQGGGGAIYGYTF. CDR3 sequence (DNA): TGTGCCAGCAGTTACCAGGGTGGGGGGGGCGCGATCTATGGCTACACCTTC.

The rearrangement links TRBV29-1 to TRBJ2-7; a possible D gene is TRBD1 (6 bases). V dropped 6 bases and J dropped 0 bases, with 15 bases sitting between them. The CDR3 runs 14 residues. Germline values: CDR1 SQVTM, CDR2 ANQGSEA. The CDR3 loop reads CSVQDSSTSYEQYF. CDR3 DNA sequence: TGCAGCGTCCAGGACAGCTCGACCTCCTACGAGCAGTACTTC.

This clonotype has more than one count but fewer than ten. DNA for the CDR3: TGTGCCAGCAGCCCCGGACTAGCGGGAGGACCCCAAGAGACCCAGTACTTC. Encoded protein: CASSPGLAGGPQETQYF. The V gene is TRBV9, the J gene TRBJ2-5, with TRBD2 identical over 14 bases. The CDR3 consists of 17 residues. The V segment lost 4 bases and the J segment 1 base; nucleotides outside the gene matches: 6. The germline V gene encodes CDR1 SGDLS and CDR2 YYNGEE.

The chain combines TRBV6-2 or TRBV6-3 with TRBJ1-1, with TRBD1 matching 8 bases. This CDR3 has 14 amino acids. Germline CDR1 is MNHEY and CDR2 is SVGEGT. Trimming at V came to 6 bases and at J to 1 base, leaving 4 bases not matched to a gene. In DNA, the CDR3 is TGTGCCAGCAGAACCGGGACAGGGAACACTGAAGCTTTCTTT. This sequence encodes CASRTGTGNTEAFF.

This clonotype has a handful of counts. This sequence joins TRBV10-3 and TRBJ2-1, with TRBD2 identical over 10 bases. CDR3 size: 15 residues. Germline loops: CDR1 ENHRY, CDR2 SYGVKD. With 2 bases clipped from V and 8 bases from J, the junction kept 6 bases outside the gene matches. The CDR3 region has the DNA TGTGCCATCAGTGAGGCTAGCGGGAGTCGGGATGAGCAGTTCTTC. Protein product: CAISEASGSRDEQFF.

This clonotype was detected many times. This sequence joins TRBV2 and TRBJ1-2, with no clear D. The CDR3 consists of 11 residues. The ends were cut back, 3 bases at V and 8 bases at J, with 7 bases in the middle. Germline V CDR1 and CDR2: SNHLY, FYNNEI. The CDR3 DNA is TGTGCCAGCAGTGACTGGGAGGGCTACACCTTC. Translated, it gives CASSDWEGYTF.

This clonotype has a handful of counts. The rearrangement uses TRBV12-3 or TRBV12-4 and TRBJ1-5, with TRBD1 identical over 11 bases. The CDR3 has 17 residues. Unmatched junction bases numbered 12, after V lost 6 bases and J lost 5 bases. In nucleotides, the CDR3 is TGTGCCAGCAGCCCGCGGTATCCGGGACAGGGGGATCAGCCCCAGCATTTT. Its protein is CASSPRYPGQGDQPQHF.

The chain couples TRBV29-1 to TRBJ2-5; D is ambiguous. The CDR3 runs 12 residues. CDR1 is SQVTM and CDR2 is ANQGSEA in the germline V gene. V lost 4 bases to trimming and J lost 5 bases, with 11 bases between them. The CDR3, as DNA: TGCAGCGTTGTCGAAACCAGGGAGACCCAGTACTTC. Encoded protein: CSVVETRETQYF. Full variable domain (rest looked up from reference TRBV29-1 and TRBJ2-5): SAVISQKPSRDICQRGTSLTIQCQVDSQVTMMFWYRQQPGQSLTLIATANQGSEATYESGFVIDKFPISRPNLTFSTLTVSNMSPEDSSIYLCSVVETRETQYFGPGTRLLVL.

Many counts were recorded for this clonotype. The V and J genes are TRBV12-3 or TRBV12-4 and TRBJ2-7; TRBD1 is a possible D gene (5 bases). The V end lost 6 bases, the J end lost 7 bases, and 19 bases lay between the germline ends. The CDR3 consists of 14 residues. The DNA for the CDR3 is TGTGCCAGCAGCCTAGGGGCAGGCCTTGATGAGCAGTACTTC. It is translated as CASSLGAGLDEQYF.

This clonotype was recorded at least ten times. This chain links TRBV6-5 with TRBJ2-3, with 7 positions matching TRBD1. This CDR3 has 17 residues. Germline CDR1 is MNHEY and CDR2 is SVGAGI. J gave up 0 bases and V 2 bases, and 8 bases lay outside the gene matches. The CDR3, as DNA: TGTGCCAGCAGTTACGGAAGGACAGGAGCTAGCACAGATACGCAGTATTTT. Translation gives CASSYGRTGASTDTQYF.

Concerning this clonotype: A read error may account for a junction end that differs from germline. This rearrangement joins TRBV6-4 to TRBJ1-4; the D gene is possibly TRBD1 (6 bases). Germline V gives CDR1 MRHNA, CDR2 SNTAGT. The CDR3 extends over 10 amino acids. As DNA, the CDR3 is TGTGCCAGCAGTGACAAGGGGGACTCCTTT. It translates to CASSDKGDSF.

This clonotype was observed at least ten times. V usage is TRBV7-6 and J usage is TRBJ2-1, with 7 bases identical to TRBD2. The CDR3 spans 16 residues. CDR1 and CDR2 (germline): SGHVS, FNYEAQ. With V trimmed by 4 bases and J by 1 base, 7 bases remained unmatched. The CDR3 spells CASSSVGRESYNEQFF. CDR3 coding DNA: TGTGCCAGCAGCTCAGTGGGGCGGGAGTCCTACAATGAGCAGTTCTTC.

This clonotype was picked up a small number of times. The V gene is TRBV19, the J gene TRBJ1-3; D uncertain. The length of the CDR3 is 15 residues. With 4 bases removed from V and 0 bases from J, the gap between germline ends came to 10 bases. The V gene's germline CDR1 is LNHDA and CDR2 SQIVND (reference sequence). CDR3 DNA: TGTGCCAGTAGTAGTCGACCCCACTCTGGAAACACCATATATTTT. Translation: CASSSRPHSGNTIYF.

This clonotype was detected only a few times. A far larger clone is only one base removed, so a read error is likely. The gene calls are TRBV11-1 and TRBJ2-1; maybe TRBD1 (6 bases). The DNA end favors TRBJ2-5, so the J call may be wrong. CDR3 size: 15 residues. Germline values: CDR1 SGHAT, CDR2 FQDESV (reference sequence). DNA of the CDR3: TGTGCCAACAGCCGCCATCGGGACATCCAAGAGACCCAGTACTTC. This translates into CANSRHRDIQETQYF.

The CDR3: CASSVATVGSGTGNTIYF. CDR3 DNA: TGTGCCAGCAGCGTAGCTACGGTGGGCAGTGGAACTGGAAACACCATATATTTT. The V call is TRBV9, the J call TRBJ1-3; D gene ambiguous. Trimming removed 0 bases from V and 2 bases from J, with 18 bases in between. Germline assignment: CDR1 SGDLS and CDR2 YYNGEE. The CDR3 loop spans 18 amino acids.

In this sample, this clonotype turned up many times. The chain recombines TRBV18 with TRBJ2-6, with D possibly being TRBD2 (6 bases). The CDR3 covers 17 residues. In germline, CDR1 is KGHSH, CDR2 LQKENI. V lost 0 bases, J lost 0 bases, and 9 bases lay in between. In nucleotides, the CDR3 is TGTGCCAGCTCACCACCGGGCGGGGTCTCTGGGGCCAACGTCCTGACTTTC. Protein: CASSPPGGVSGANVLTF.

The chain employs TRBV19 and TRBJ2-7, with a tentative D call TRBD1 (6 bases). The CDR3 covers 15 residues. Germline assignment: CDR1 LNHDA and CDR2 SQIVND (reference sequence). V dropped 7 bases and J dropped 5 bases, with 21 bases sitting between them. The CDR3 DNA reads TGTGCCAGTATGGATCCGGAAGGACAGCCCCACGAGCAGTACTTC. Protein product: CASMDPEGQPHEQYF.

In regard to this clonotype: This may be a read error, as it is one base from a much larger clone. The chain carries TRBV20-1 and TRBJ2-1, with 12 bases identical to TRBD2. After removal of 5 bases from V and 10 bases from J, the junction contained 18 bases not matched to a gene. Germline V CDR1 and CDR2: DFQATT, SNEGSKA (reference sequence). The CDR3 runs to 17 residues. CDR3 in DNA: TGCAGTGCTCCGAATACTCTTACTAGCGGGAGGATCTACGAGCAGTTCTTC. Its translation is CSAPNTLTSGRIYEQFF.

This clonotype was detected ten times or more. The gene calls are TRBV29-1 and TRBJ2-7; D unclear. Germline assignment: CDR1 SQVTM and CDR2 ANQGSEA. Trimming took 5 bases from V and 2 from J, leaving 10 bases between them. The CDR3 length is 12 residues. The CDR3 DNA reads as TGCAGCGTTCGGAAGGGAACCTACGAGCAGTACTTC. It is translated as CSVRKGTYEQYF.

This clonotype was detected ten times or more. CDR3 in DNA: TGTGCCAGCAGCCAAGATCGGGGGGCAGGTGGCTACACCTTC. Its protein product is CASSQDRGAGGYTF. The V call is TRBV3-1, the J call TRBJ1-2, with TRBD1 as a possible D gene (6 bases). This CDR3 comprises 14 residues. The V gene lost 0 bases and the J gene lost 7 bases, with 12 bases spanning the gap. Germline V CDR1 and CDR2: LGHDT, YNNKEL (reference sequence).

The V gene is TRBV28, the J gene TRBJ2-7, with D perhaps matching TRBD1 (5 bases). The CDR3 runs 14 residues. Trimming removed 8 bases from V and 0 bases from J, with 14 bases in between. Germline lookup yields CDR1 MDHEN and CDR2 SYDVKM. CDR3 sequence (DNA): TGTGCCAGCCATGGGTACACAGGCTCCTACGAGCAGTACTTC. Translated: CASHGYTGSYEQYF.

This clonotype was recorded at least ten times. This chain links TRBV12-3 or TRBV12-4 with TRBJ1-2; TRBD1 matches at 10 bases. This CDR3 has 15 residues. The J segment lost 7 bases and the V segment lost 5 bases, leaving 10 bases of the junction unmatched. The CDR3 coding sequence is TGTGCCAGCAGTCGCAGTGGGACAGGGGTCTCTGGCTACACCTTC. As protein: CASSRSGTGVSGYTF.

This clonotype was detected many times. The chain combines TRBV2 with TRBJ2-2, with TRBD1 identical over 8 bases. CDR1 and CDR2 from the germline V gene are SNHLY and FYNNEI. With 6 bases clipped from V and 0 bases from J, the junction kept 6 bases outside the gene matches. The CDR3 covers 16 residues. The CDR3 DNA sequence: TGTGCCAGCAGGGCCCAGGGGGCCCCGAACACCGGGGAGCTGTTTTTT. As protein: CASRAQGAPNTGELFF.

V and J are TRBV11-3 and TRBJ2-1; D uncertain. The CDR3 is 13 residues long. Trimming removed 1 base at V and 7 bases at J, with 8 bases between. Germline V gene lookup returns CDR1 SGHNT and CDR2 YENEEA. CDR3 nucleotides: TGTGCCAGCAGCTTAGCGGCTATGAATGAGCAGTTCTTC. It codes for CASSLAAMNEQFF.

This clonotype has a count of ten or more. In DNA form, the CDR3 reads TGTGCCAGCAGTTATAGCCGGGGAGGTATGTTCTTC. Residues: CASSYSRGGMFF. This chain connects TRBV11-2 to TRBJ2-1, with a possible D match to TRBD2 (6 bases). The CDR3 loop spans 12 amino acids. Between the trimmed V and J ends, which lost 6 bases and 15 bases, there was a span of 18 bases. Germline V gene data show CDR1 as SGHAT and CDR2 as FQNNGV.